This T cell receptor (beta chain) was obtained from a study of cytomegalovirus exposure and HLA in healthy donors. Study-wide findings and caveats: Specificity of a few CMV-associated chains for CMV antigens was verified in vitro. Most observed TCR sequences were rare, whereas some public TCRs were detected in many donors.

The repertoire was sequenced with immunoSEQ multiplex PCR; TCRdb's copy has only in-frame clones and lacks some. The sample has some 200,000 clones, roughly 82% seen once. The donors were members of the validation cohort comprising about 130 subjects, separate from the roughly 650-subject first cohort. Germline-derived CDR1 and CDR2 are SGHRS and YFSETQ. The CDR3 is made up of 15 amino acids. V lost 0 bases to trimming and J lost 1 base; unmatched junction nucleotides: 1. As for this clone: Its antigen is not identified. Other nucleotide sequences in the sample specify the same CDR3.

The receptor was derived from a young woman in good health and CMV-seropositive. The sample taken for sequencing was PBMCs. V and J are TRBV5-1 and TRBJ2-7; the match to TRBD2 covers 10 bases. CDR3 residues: CASSLGTSGSYEQYF. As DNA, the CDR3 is TGCGCCAGCAGCTTGGGGACTAGCGGATCCTACGAGCAGTACTTC.